Here is one T cell receptor beta chain with its context. Its antigen is unidentified. V lost 4 bases and J 8 bases, leaving 17 bases between the germline ends. Germline V gene sequence: CDR1 MDHEN, CDR2 SYDVKM. The CDR3 has 15 amino acids. The sample belongs to a study of tumor-infiltrating lymphocytes in localized non-small cell lung cancer. At the level of the study: Patients included smokers and never-smokers with various histologies, some sampled after neoadjuvant chemotherapy. Study results and limitations: Higher tumor T cell infiltration than in uninvolved lung was supported by TCRbeta sequencing. Recurrence-free survival showed no association with tumor T-cell fraction. Different pieces of the same tissue were used for each assay.

TCRdb's table, derived via immunoSEQ multiplex PCR, lists solely in-frame clones and lacks some. The sample records some 15,000 clones, roughly two thirds being singletons. The chain couples TRBV28 to TRBJ1-4, with a possible D match to TRBD1 (6 bases). The sequencing input was lung tumor tissue. The TCR originated in a human donor with non-small cell lung cancer. CDR3 region: CASSYLGTGREKLFF. CDR3 bases: TGTGCCAGCAGTTATCTTGGAACAGGGAGGGAAAAACTGTTTTTT.